This T cell receptor beta chain derives from a study of vaccination effects on CD4 cells after COVID-19. This clone was recorded only once. What it binds is unknown. The germline gives CDR1 MDHEN, CDR2 SYDVKM. The CDR3 length is 14 residues. Trimming cost V 7 bases and J 3 bases, with 15 bases left between them. Study-wide points: Late after vaccination, infection- and vaccine-induced clones showed marked clonal contraction. After vaccination of healthy people, only 1 of 255 vaccine-induced clones cross-reacted with common cold coronaviruses.

Clones were read by immunoSEQ multiplex PCR, and TCRdb kept only the in-frame ones, dropping some. The sample lists about 29,000 clones; roughly 74% were seen once. Before any sequencing was done, the ViraFEST assay used viral peptide pools to expand antigen-specific CD4+ T cells. Once cultured for approximately ten days, the cells underwent separation to obtain CD4+ T cells. BNT162b2 vaccine or mRNA-1273 vaccine was given to participants in two doses. Researchers swapped half the medium for IL-2 medium on both days 3 and 7. Sequenced here: CD4+ T cells from PBMCs cultured with HCoV-OC43 spike peptides, sampled after COVID-19 vaccination. Specified subset: HCoV-OC43 spike overlapping peptide pool stimulation. The source is a human donor who received a COVID-19 vaccine. The chain employs TRBV28 and TRBJ1-1, with D tentatively TRBD1 (6 bases). The CDR3 DNA reads TGTGCCAGCAATACAATTGGACAGTACACTGAAGCTTTCTTT. Its protein is CASNTIGQYTEAFF.